These 28 T cell receptor beta chains were all obtained from the same sample, sequenced in a study of T cell changes during pregnancy in multiple sclerosis. Assay: immunoSEQ multiplex PCR; the TCRdb copy retains only in-frame clones and omits some. Of around 61,000 clones detected, roughly 89% appear once; the ten largest clones hold 1.3% to 1.5%. Specimen: peripheral blood, collected in the third trimester of pregnancy. Receptors originate from a female donor in good health, enrolled as a control in a pregnancy study.

This clone appeared once. The genes are TRBV2 and TRBJ2-1; 14 bases map to TRBD2. This CDR3 has 15 amino acids. Trimming cost V 5 bases and J 8 bases; bases outside gene matches: 5. Per germline, CDR1 SNHLY and CDR2 FYNNEI. CDR3 in DNA: TGTGCCAGCAGTCCGACTAGCGGGGGGGACTATGAGCAGTTCTTC. This codes for CASSPTSGGDYEQFF.

The V gene is TRBV2, the J gene TRBJ1-2, with 9 bases matching TRBD1. Unmatched junction bases numbered 6, after V lost 7 bases and J lost 3 bases. The CDR3 is 14 residues long. Germline loops: CDR1 SNHLY, CDR2 FYNNEI. The CDR3 reads CASIGDRVDYGYTF. The CDR3 region has the DNA TGTGCCAGCATAGGGGACAGGGTCGACTATGGCTACACCTTC.

This chain connects TRBV4-3 to TRBJ2-7; D is perhaps TRBD1 (6 bases). Germline V gives CDR1 LGHNA, CDR2 YSLEER. This CDR3 is 15 amino acids long. The V end was cut by 0 bases, the J end by 3 bases, with 12 bases between. This CDR3 reads CASSQDGGSFYEQYF. DNA of the CDR3: TGCGCCAGCAGCCAAGATGGGGGCAGTTTCTACGAGCAGTACTTC.

V and J are TRBV5-1 and TRBJ2-5; tentatively, D is TRBD1 (5 bases). Germline-derived CDR1 and CDR2 are SGHRS and YFSETQ. The ends were cut back, 5 bases at V and 5 bases at J, with 13 bases in the middle. The CDR3 runs to 13 residues. This chain's CDR3 is CASRKTVMETQYF. The CDR3 DNA reads TGCGCCAGCAGAAAGACAGTGATGGAGACCCAGTACTTC.

Only one count was recorded for this clone. J is TRBJ2-5 and V is TRBV5-1; 10 bases are shared with TRBD1. CDR3 length: 15 residues. CDR1 and CDR2 from the germline V gene are SGHRS and YFSETQ. Unmatched junction bases numbered 5, after V lost 2 bases and J lost 4 bases. CDR3 DNA: TGCGCCAGCAGCTTAAGGGACAGGGGAAGAGAGACCCAGTACTTC. Residues: CASSLRDRGRETQYF.

The V and J genes are TRBV19 and TRBJ2-7, with a weak D call TRBD1 (6 bases). The CDR3 has 14 amino acids. CDR1 and CDR2 (germline): LNHDA, SQIVND (reference sequence). V dropped 5 bases and J dropped 1 base, with 12 bases sitting between them. Written as DNA, the CDR3 is TGTGCCAGTAGTTCAAACAGGGATTCCTACGAGCAGTACTTC. It is translated as CASSSNRDSYEQYF.

The chain is built from TRBV5-1 and TRBJ2-7; D may be TRBD1 (5 bases). CDR1 and CDR2 (germline): SGHRS, YFSETQ. Trimming left V 4 bases short and J 0 bases short, with 17 bases between. CDR3 size: 16 residues. Here the CDR3 DNA reads TGCGCCAGCAGCCCCTACTTGACCGACAGCTCCTACGAGCAGTACTTC. Its translation: CASSPYLTDSSYEQYF.

V usage is TRBV4-1 and J usage is TRBJ1-2; TRBD1 matches at 7 bases. Trimming removed 4 bases from V and 0 bases from J; junction bases left unmatched: 8. The CDR3 runs to 16 residues. Germline loops: CDR1 MGHRA, CDR2 YSYEKL. CDR3 protein: CASSPTGTATNYGYTF. Here the CDR3 DNA reads TGCGCCAGCAGCCCAACAGGGACAGCTACTAACTATGGCTACACCTTC.

This chain connects TRBV7-2 to TRBJ1-4, with a possible D match to TRBD1 (5 bases). The CDR3 loop spans 13 amino acids. Trimming left V 5 bases short and J 7 bases short, with 11 bases between. Germline loops: CDR1 SGHTA, CDR2 FQGNSA. Here the CDR3 DNA reads TGTGCCAGCAGCGTTCACAGGTCTGAAAAACTGTTTTTT. It yields the protein CASSVHRSEKLFF.

The chain uses TRBV27 and TRBJ1-1, with 8 bases that match TRBD1. The CDR3 runs to 14 residues. CDR1 and CDR2 from the germline V gene are MNHEY and SMNVEV (reference sequence). With 3 bases clipped from V and 4 bases from J, the junction kept 4 bases outside the gene matches. CDR3 DNA: TGTGCCAGCAGTTTGACAGGGGCGGGCACTGAAGCTTTCTTT. Its protein product is CASSLTGAGTEAFF.

The CDR3 loop is CASTNRQFAQYF. CDR3 sequence (DNA): TGTGCCAGTACCAATCGACAGTTTGCGCAGTATTTT. The V call is TRBV19, the J call TRBJ2-3; D possibly corresponds to TRBD1 (5 bases). This CDR3 has 12 amino acids. Trimming pared 7 bases from V and 10 bases from J, leaving 15 bases between. The germline CDR1 and CDR2 sequences are LNHDA and SQIVND (reference sequence). Supplemented by reference TRBV19 and TRBJ2-3, the full variable domain reads DGGITQSPKYLFRKEGQNVTLSCEQNLNHDAMYWYRQDPGQGLRLIYYSQIVNDFQKGDIAEGYSVSREKKESFPLTVTSAQKNPTAFYLCASTNRQFAQYFGPGTRLTVL.

CDR3 in amino acids: CASSTQGGGATEAFF. The DNA for the CDR3 is TGTGCCAGCAGCACCCAAGGGGGGGGAGCCACTGAAGCTTTCTTT. The chain couples TRBV7-9 to TRBJ1-1, with D perhaps matching TRBD1 (6 bases). Germline loops: CDR1 SEHNR, CDR2 FQNEAQ (reference sequence). The CDR3 has 15 residues. Trimming stripped 5 bases from V and 4 bases from J, with 17 bases between.

The gene calls are TRBV5-1 and TRBJ1-5; D unresolved. The V gene's germline CDR1 is SGHRS and CDR2 YFSETQ. This CDR3 has 15 amino acids. The ends were cut back, 0 bases at V and 0 bases at J, with 7 bases in the middle. CDR3 in DNA: TGCGCCAGCAGCTTGGCCCCAGGTAGCAATCAGCCCCAGCATTTT. Translating it yields CASSLAPGSNQPQHF.

This clone was seen a single time. This sequence joins TRBV6-1 and TRBJ1-5; 7 bases are shared with TRBD1. The germline V gene has CDR1 MNHNS and CDR2 SASEGT. V was clipped by 6 bases and J by 9 bases; unmatched bases: 11. The CDR3 length is 14 residues. CDR3 nucleotides: TGTGCCAGCAGATCCGACAGGGCCCTCGGGCCCCAGCATTTT. It translates to CASRSDRALGPQHF.

This clone was seen once. This sequence joins TRBV7-2 and TRBJ2-7; possibly TRBD1 for D (6 bases). Germline values: CDR1 SGHTA, CDR2 FQGNSA. Trimming took off 5 bases at V and 6 bases at J, with 26 bases between the two ends. The CDR3 contains 17 residues. The CDR3 loop is CASSISAWALSRGEQYF. The CDR3 DNA sequence: TGTGCCAGCAGCATCTCCGCGTGGGCCCTATCCAGGGGCGAGCAGTACTTC.

The CDR3 nucleotides are TGTGCCAGCAGCCCGGACAGGGTTGCCCTAAGGGGCTACACCTTC. This translates into CASSPDRVALRGYTF. J is TRBJ1-2 and V is TRBV6-4, with TRBD1 matching over 8 bases. Trimming took 6 bases from V and 8 from J; bases not matched to a gene: 14. CDR1 and CDR2 (germline): MRHNA, SNTAGT. The CDR3 sequence is 15 residues long.

This chain connects TRBV6-5 to TRBJ1-1; D is uncertain. The germline V gene encodes CDR1 MNHEY and CDR2 SVGAGI. V was clipped by 2 bases and J by 0 bases, with 10 bases between them. The CDR3 length is 15 residues. CDR3 coding DNA: TGTGCCAGCAGTTACGGGCTGTTCATGAACACTGAAGCTTTCTTT. Translating it yields CASSYGLFMNTEAFF.

V and J are TRBV2 and TRBJ1-6; TRBD1 aligns across 9 bases. V shed 5 bases, J shed 4 bases, and the junction held 6 bases outside the gene matches. This CDR3 region has 16 residues. Germline V lookup: CDR1 SNHLY, CDR2 FYNNEI. CDR3 coding DNA: TGTGCCAGCAGTCCCACAGGGGGCTCATATAATTCACCCCTCCACTTT. Translating it yields CASSPTGGSYNSPLHF. The full variable domain, with the rest looked up from reference TRBV2 and TRBJ1-6, is EPEVTQTPSHQVTQMGQEVILRCVPISNHLYFYWYRQILGQKVEFLVSFYNNEISEKSEIFDDQFSVERPDGSNFTLKIRSTKLEDSAMYFCASSPTGGSYNSPLHFGNGTRLTVT.

This clone was detected a few times. This rearrangement joins TRBV6-1 to TRBJ1-6; D ambiguous. From germline, CDR1 is MNHNS and CDR2 SASEGT. Trimming removed 3 bases at V and 13 bases at J, with 13 bases between. The CDR3 runs 13 residues. The CDR3 sequence is CASSERENRPLHF. The CDR3 nucleotides read TGTGCCAGCAGTGAGAGGGAAAATAGGCCCCTCCACTTT.

The rearrangement uses TRBV5-8 and TRBJ1-1; 7 bases fit TRBD1. Germline-derived CDR1 and CDR2 are SGHTS and YDEGEE. V trimming: 7 bases; J trimming: 6 bases; junction bases outside the gene matches: 15. The CDR3 has 15 residues. CDR3 nucleotide sequence: TGTGCCAGCCGCGATATTCCAGGGGGTCGGGCTGAAGCTTTCTTT. Translation: CASRDIPGGRAEAFF.

J is TRBJ2-2 and V is TRBV7-2, with 7 bases fitting TRBD1. The V segment lost 5 bases and the J segment 4 bases; nucleotides outside the gene matches: 10. CDR1 SGHTA and CDR2 FQGNSA come from the germline V gene. The CDR3 is made up of 16 amino acids. CDR3 coding DNA: TGTGCCAGCAGCCCCGACAGGGCGATTGGCACCGGGGAGCTGTTTTTT. It is translated as CASSPDRAIGTGELFF.

Only a few counts were recorded for this clone. This chain uses TRBV5-1 with TRBJ1-6; 7 bases map to TRBD1. Germline-derived CDR1 and CDR2 are SGHRS and YFSETQ. With V trimmed by 0 bases and J by 8 bases, 5 bases remained unmatched. This CDR3 comprises 15 residues. The CDR3 region is CASSLVSRGDSPLHF. The DNA for the CDR3 is TGCGCCAGCAGCTTGGTGTCCAGGGGGGATTCACCCCTCCACTTT.

The J gene is TRBJ1-2, the V gene TRBV4-1, with D possibly TRBD1 on 6 matching bases. V lost 3 bases to trimming and J lost 0 bases, with 11 bases between them. The germline CDR1 and CDR2 sequences are MGHRA and YSYEKL. The CDR3 contains 15 residues. Here the CDR3 reads CASSHPQGANYGYTF. The CDR3 nucleotides are TGCGCCAGCAGCCACCCACAGGGAGCTAACTATGGCTACACCTTC.

The J gene is TRBJ1-2, the V gene TRBV2; 10 bases agree with TRBD1. V shed 6 bases, J shed 8 bases, and the junction held 6 bases outside the gene matches. The CDR3 runs to 13 residues. Germline V gene data show CDR1 as SNHLY and CDR2 as FYNNEI. This CDR3 reads CASRGTGVNGYTF. The CDR3 DNA sequence: TGTGCCAGCAGGGGGACAGGGGTTAACGGCTACACCTTC.

The chain combines TRBV7-8 with TRBJ2-1, with D tentatively TRBD1 (6 bases). The CDR3 runs 13 residues. Germline-derived CDR1 and CDR2 are SGHVS and FQNEAQ. Trimming shortened V by 1 base and J by 12 bases, and 13 bases separated the two germline ends. The DNA for the CDR3 is TGTGCCAGCAGCTTAGATGACAGGACCCGGCAGTTCTTC. Its protein is CASSLDDRTRQFF.

The J gene is TRBJ2-2, the V gene TRBV6-6, with D perhaps TRBD1 (5 bases). The V and J ends lost 7 bases and 3 bases respectively, with 9 bases between them. Germline CDR1 reads MNHNY; CDR2 reads SVGAGI (reference sequence). The CDR3 is 13 residues long. The CDR3 nucleotides are TGTGCCAGCATGGACACCGACACCGGGGAGCTGTTTTTT. It yields the protein CASMDTDTGELFF.

The chain combines TRBV7-8 with TRBJ2-7; D remains unclear. CDR3 size: 14 residues. Trimming removed 0 bases from V and 3 bases from J, with 9 bases in between. Germline V gene sequence: CDR1 SGHVS, CDR2 FQNEAQ. In DNA form, the CDR3 reads TGTGCCAGCAGCTTAGCGCCTTCTAACTACGAGCAGTACTTC. Its protein is CASSLAPSNYEQYF.

The chain combines TRBV11-3 with TRBJ2-2; 10 bases agree with TRBD1. CDR1 and CDR2 (germline): SGHNT, YENEEA. Trimming at V came to 3 bases and at J to 3 bases, leaving 1 base not matched to a gene. The CDR3 extends over 15 amino acids. CDR3 residues: CASSLDRGDTGELFF. In DNA form, the CDR3 reads TGTGCCAGCAGCTTGGACAGGGGGGACACCGGGGAGCTGTTTTTT.